A single sample gave rise to the 10 T cell receptor beta chains below, sequenced in a study of blood T cell repertoires in COVID-19. Sequencing was performed with immunoSEQ multiplex PCR; in TCRdb, only in-frame clones are kept and a portion is missing. Among roughly 160,000 clones, around 83% were seen once, and the ten largest hold roughly 7%. The sample was peripheral blood. The receptor source for this set is a man aged 45-60 years with active or convalescent COVID-19.

V and J are TRBV6-5 and TRBJ2-1; 7 bases fit TRBD1. There are 13 residues in the CDR3. Germline CDR1 is MNHEY and CDR2 is SVGAGI. V shed 6 bases, J shed 5 bases, and the junction held 4 bases outside the gene matches. The chain's CDR3 is CASREGQNNEQFF. The CDR3 region has the DNA TGTGCCAGCAGAGAGGGACAGAACAATGAGCAGTTCTTC.

This clone appeared a few times. The chain is built from TRBV24-1 and TRBJ1-1; 8 positions match TRBD1. J lost 1 base, V lost 3 bases, and 6 bases had no gene match. The CDR3 length is 16 residues. The V gene's germline CDR1 is KGHDR and CDR2 SFDVKD. The CDR3 sequence: CATSDSGQGGNTEAFF. CDR3 nucleotide sequence: TGTGCCACCAGTGATAGCGGACAGGGAGGGAACACTGAAGCTTTCTTT.

The rearrangement links TRBV9 to TRBJ1-1; possible D gene TRBD1, 5 bases. Looked up from germline, CDR1 is SGDLS and CDR2 is YYNGEE. CDR3 length: 15 amino acids. The V and J ends lost 2 bases and 5 bases respectively, with 16 bases between them. CDR3 residues: CASSVSGLTRTEAFF. In DNA, the CDR3 is TGTGCCAGCAGCGTGTCAGGGCTCACTCGGACTGAAGCTTTCTTT.

The chain joins TRBV10-2 to TRBJ2-7; 12 bases line up with TRBD1. Germline values: CDR1 WSHSY, CDR2 SAAADI. Unmatched junction bases numbered 6, after V lost 5 bases and J lost 4 bases. The CDR3 covers 15 residues. CDR3 nucleotide sequence: TGCGCCAGCAGTTTACCGGGACAGGGGGCATACGAGCAGTACTTC. Protein product: CASSLPGQGAYEQYF.

The chain couples TRBV19 to TRBJ2-5; 8 positions agree with TRBD2. The length of the CDR3 is 13 residues. From germline, CDR1 is LNHDA and CDR2 SQIVND (reference sequence). The CDR3 reads CAAGGGYQETQYF. DNA for the CDR3: TGTGCTGCGGGAGGAGGGTACCAAGAGACCCAGTACTTC. The full variable domain, completed using reference TRBV19 and TRBJ2-5, is DGGITQSPKYLFRKEGQNVTLSCEQNLNHDAMYWYRQDPGQGLRLIYYSQIVNDFQKGDIAEGYSVSREKKESFPLTVTSAQKNPTAFYLCAAGGGYQETQYFGPGTRLLVL.

This clone was observed a single time. The chain couples TRBV10-1 to TRBJ1-3; D is possibly TRBD1 (5 bases). The germline gives CDR1 WNHNN, CDR2 SYGVQD (reference sequence). The CDR3 spans 18 residues. Trimming pared 6 bases from V and 4 bases from J, leaving 25 bases between. CDR3 protein: CASRKTGLSLVSGNTIYF. The CDR3 DNA follows: TGCGCCAGCAGGAAAACAGGCCTGAGCTTAGTATCCGGAAACACCATATATTTT.

This clone was observed once. The genes are TRBV7-9 and TRBJ2-4; unclear D gene. The CDR3 length is 13 residues. Germline V lookup: CDR1 SEHNR, CDR2 FQNEAQ (reference sequence). V lost 1 base and J 9 bases, leaving 10 bases between the germline ends. CDR3 sequence: CASSLGASGIQYF. The CDR3 nucleotides read TGTGCCAGCAGCTTAGGGGCGTCCGGCATTCAGTACTTC.

V is TRBV7-2 and J is TRBJ2-3; possibly TRBD1 for D (6 bases). V was pared by 0 bases and J by 2 bases, with 9 bases between. The CDR3 length is 15 residues. Per the germline V gene, CDR1 is SGHTA and CDR2 is FQGNSA. The CDR3 DNA sequence: TGTGCCAGCAGCTTAGCCGGACAGTACACAGATACGCAGTATTTT. It yields the protein CASSLAGQYTDTQYF. Drawing the rest from reference TRBV7-2 and TRBJ2-3, the complete variable domain is GAGVSQSPSNKVTEKGKDVELRCDPISGHTALYWYRQSLGQGLEFLIYFQGNSAPDKSGLPSDRFSAERTGGSVSTLTIQRTQQEDSAVYLCASSLAGQYTDTQYFGPGTRLTVL.

This clone was seen just once. The V call is TRBV6-5, the J call TRBJ1-5; the match to TRBD1 covers 7 bases. The CDR3 has 14 amino acids. The germline V gene encodes CDR1 MNHEY and CDR2 SVGAGI. V lost 6 bases to trimming and J lost 6 bases; unmatched junction nucleotides: 8. CDR3 DNA sequence: TGTGCCAGCAGAGAGGGGTCAGGGGGTCAGCCCCAGCATTTT. Residues: CASREGSGGQPQHF.

This chain links TRBV6-2 or TRBV6-3 with TRBJ1-2; D ambiguous. This CDR3 is 15 amino acids long. V dropped 0 bases and J dropped 4 bases, with 12 bases sitting between them. Germline CDR1 reads MNHEY; CDR2 reads SVGEGT. CDR3 nucleotide sequence: TGTGCCAGCAGTTACTCGACCTCCAGGTTCTATGGCTACACCTTC. Its translation is CASSYSTSRFYGYTF.